This T cell receptor beta chain originates from a study of blood T cell repertoires in COVID-19 (dated by TCRdb to 2020 to 2022). Background for the entire study: Samples covering the acute and convalescent phases of COVID-19 were provided by collaborators in the United States, Italy and Spain. The repertoires were released in a freely available public database intended as a resource for research on the immune response to SARS-CoV-2. Sample metadata almost always included a de-identified subject ID, COVID-19 status, age in years and sex. HLA class I and class II types, where available, came from metadata supplied by the sample provider rather than from assay-based typing. The samples were drawn from two sources: the first 160 participants of the ongoing ImmuneRACE study, and 1,254 subjects contributed by 6 global collaborators. Subjects who had been exposed to COVID-19, were actively infected with it, or had recovered from it provided the deeply sampled blood TCRbeta repertoires that made up the dataset. The prospective study material was composed of cDNA or gDNA derived from T cells, B-cell-depleted T cells, or PBMCs.

CDR1 MNHEY and CDR2 SVGAGI were looked up in the germline V gene. V is pruned by 7 bases and J by 8 bases, leaving 9 bases of the junction without a gene match. From its cysteine to its phenylalanine, the CDR3 spans 13 amino acids. Only the CDR3 portion is preserved as DNA: 39 bases, with reading frame beginning at the first base. Each collaborating institution followed its own protocols to collect whole blood in K2EDTA tubes. Collaborator samples were shipped for TCRbeta analysis as frozen whole blood, isolated PBMCs, or DNA extracted from either sample type. The paper's findings and limits, for the study overall: The quantity of clinical and demographic metadata differed by source and by participant and was supplied without curation.

The immunoSEQ Assay, a bias-controlled multiplex PCR, was used to amplify TCRbeta CDR3 regions from genomic DNA. The original pipeline was this. The number of nucleated cells in each sample was estimated by amplification of reference gene primers within the assay. Sequence reads were collapsed and filtered to measure the absolute abundance of every unique TCRbeta CDR3 rearrangement. Productive Simpson clonality was computed per sample as the square root of Simpson's diversity index over productive rearrangements. Not all clones reach the TCRdb copy of this immuneACCESS table, which keeps in-frame sequences only. Checked studies attribute under half of the gap to unresolved V genes and leave the rest unexplained. D and trimming were read from the DNA, whereas the V and J calls and clone size are those reported in that table. This sample comprises 110,000 to 150,000 clones, 85% to 90% of them detected only once. Roughly 2.9% of the sample rests with the top ten.

Remarks on this clone: It lacks a known antigen. The input lacks base qualities; no much larger clone sits a single base away.

The chain is encoded by TRBV6-5 joined to TRBJ1-2, and 8 junctional nucleotides match TRBD1. The receptor was derived from a man aged 60 to 69 with active or convalescent COVID-19. What was sequenced was peripheral blood. The DNA sequence is TGTGCCAGCAAGATCGACAGGGGTGGAGGCTACACCTTC. It translates to CASKIDRGGGYTF.